These T cell receptor beta chains were read from a single sample in a study of CXCR4 blockade with PD-1 therapy in pancreatic cancer. Some clones are missing from TCRdb's copy, which holds only in-frame ones; the method was immunoSEQ multiplex PCR. Of about 6,000 clones in the sample, about a third are singletons; the top ten hold around 13%. Sequenced input: tumor tissue. The receptors were gathered from a human donor with pancreatic ductal adenocarcinoma. The CDR3 runs from the conserved cysteine through the conserved F or W. A D gene is named only where the DNA matches it firmly. Not every row has a clone size; where given, it reads once, few, many or a size class.

V gene	CDR3 length	D gene	J gene	clone size	CDR3 DNA	CDR3 protein
TRBV19	17	TRBD2	TRBJ2-1	-	TGTGCCAGTAGTATAGATAGGGCTAGCGGGCTCTACAATGAGCAGTTCTTC	CASSIDRASGLYNEQFF
TRBV11-3	16	TRBD1	TRBJ2-5	many	TGTGCCAGCAGCTTAGGTACAGGGGGCTTCCAAGAGACCCAGTACTTC	CASSLGTGGFQETQYF
TRBV29-1	12	-	TRBJ1-4	-	TGCAGCGTCCGAGGGGTGGGGGAAAAACTGTTTTTT	CSVRGVGEKLFF
TRBV15	15	TRBD1	TRBJ1-1	many	TGTGCCAGCAGCTTCCAGACAGGGGGAGAGACTGAAGCTTTCTTT	CASSFQTGGETEAFF
TRBV18	13	-	TRBJ2-7	-	TGTGCCAGCTCACCGCAGGGATGGAGCGAGCAGTACTTC	CASSPQGWSEQYF
TRBV6-8	14	-	TRBJ2-3	-	TGTGCCAGCAGCTCCATCCAACAGGGCGATACGCAGTATTTT	CASSSIQQGDTQYF
TRBV29-1	14	TRBD1	TRBJ1-5	-	TGCAGCGTGACCGATGGACAGGGAAGTCAGCCCCAGCATTTT	CSVTDGQGSQPQHF
TRBV6-8	12	-	TRBJ1-1	few	TGTGCCAGCAGCATCGTTAGCGCTGAAGCTTTCTTT	CASSIVSAEAFF
TRBV6-8	15	-	TRBJ2-7	-	TGTGCCAGCAGTTACTCAAAGAGGGGGACCTACGAGCAGTACTTC	CASSYSKRGTYEQYF
TRBV28	14	-	TRBJ1-2	few	TGTGCCAGCAGATCAGACCGCGACATAGGTGGCTACACCTTC	CASRSDRDIGGYTF
TRBV25-1	14	-	TRBJ2-3	-	TGTGCCAGCAGTGATCAGGTCCAGGGAGGCACGCAGTATTTT	CASSDQVQGGTQYF
TRBV11-3	14	-	TRBJ1-2	-	TGTGCCAGCAGCCTCGGGTCGGGTAGCTATGGCTACACCTTC	CASSLGSGSYGYTF
TRBV6-8	14	-	TRBJ2-7	few	TGTGCCAGCAGTTACGATGCGAGCTCCTACGAGCAGTACTTC	CASSYDASSYEQYF
TRBV9	14	TRBD1	TRBJ2-7	-	TGTGCCAGCAGCGTAGGGGACAGGGACTACGAGCAGTACTTC	CASSVGDRDYEQYF
TRBV19	13	-	TRBJ2-7	-	TGTGCCAGTATGCGGCCGGGGGCCTACGAGCAGTACTTC	CASMRPGAYEQYF
TRBV6-8	12	-	TRBJ1-5	many	TGTGCCAGCAGGCCAACCAATCAGCCCCAGCATTTT	CASRPTNQPQHF
TRBV15	16	-	TRBJ1-5	few	TGTGCCACCAGCAGACGATTAGGTGCGAGGAATCAGCCCCAGCATTTT	CATSRRLGARNQPQHF
TRBV15	14	TRBD1	TRBJ1-1	-	TGTGCCACCAGCAGAGGACAGGGTCGAACTGAAGCTTTCTTT	CATSRGQGRTEAFF
TRBV6-8	14	-	TRBJ1-2	many	TGTGCCAGCAGTTATGTCTCTGGAGGGGATGGCTACACCTTC	CASSYVSGGDGYTF
TRBV18	13	TRBD1	TRBJ1-1	-	TGTGCCAGCTCAGGACAGGCGAACACTGAAGCTTTCTTT	CASSGQANTEAFF
TRBV7-6	15	TRBD2	TRBJ2-1	many	TGTGCCAGCAGCCGCGCTAGCGGGACTTACAATGAGCAGTTCTTC	CASSRASGTYNEQFF
TRBV14	13	-	TRBJ2-5	few	TGTGCCAGCAGCCACGGCGCTCAAGAGACCCAGTACTTC	CASSHGAQETQYF
TRBV6-7	16	-	TRBJ1-3	-	TGTGCCAGCAGTGAAGCGGGAAGGGGTTCTGGAAACACCATATATTTT	CASSEAGRGSGNTIYF
TRBV14	17	TRBD2	TRBJ2-5	-	TGTGCCAGCAGCCAAACTAGCGGGAGGGGGTTGCAAGAGACCCAGTACTTC	CASSQTSGRGLQETQYF
TRBV9	13	-	TRBJ1-1	-	TGTGCCAGCAGCGTTGCAGTGAACACTGAAGCTTTCTTT	CASSVAVNTEAFF
TRBV11-3	17	TRBD2	TRBJ2-2	medium-sized	TGTGCCAGCAGCCGGGGACTAGCGGGAATTCAACTCGGGGAGCTGTTTTTT	CASSRGLAGIQLGELFF
TRBV6-8	13	-	TRBJ2-7	few	TGTGCCAGCAGTGCACAGAGGAACTACGAGCAGTACTTC	CASSAQRNYEQYF
TRBV28	15	TRBD1	TRBJ2-5	few	TGTGCCAGCAGTCCTCCGGGACAGGGGACGGCGACCCAGTACTTC	CASSPPGQGTATQYF
TRBV2	15	-	TRBJ1-1	few	TGTGCCAGCAGTGAGAGAGAGATGGGTTCGACTGAAGCTTTCTTT	CASSEREMGSTEAFF
TRBV25-1	14	TRBD2	TRBJ2-4	-	TGTGCCAGCAGTGATCACGGGGGGGCTGGGATTCAGTACTTC	CASSDHGGAGIQYF
TRBV6-8	15	-	TRBJ1-4	-	TGTGCCAGCAGTTACTCGTGGGACGATCATGAAAAACTGTTTTTT	CASSYSWDDHEKLFF
TRBV11-3	15	TRBD1	TRBJ2-1	many	TGTGCCAGCAGACCACCTACAGGGGTCGACAATGAGCAGTTCTTC	CASRPPTGVDNEQFF
TRBV28	14	-	TRBJ2-7	-	TGTGCCAGCAGAACGATTATGTGGGGGTACGAGCAGTACTTC	CASRTIMWGYEQYF
TRBV6-8	13	-	TRBJ1-5	many	TGTGCCAGCACCTACAGAGATTTAGAGCCCCAGCATTTT	CASTYRDLEPQHF
TRBV11-3	17	TRBD2	TRBJ2-3	medium-sized	TGTGCCAGCAGCTCCCGGGGGACTAGCGGGAGCACAGATACGCAGTATTTT	CASSSRGTSGSTDTQYF
TRBV6-8	15	TRBD2	TRBJ2-3	-	TGTGCCAGCAGTTTTCTTAGCGGGAGCACAGATACGCAGTATTTT	CASSFLSGSTDTQYF
TRBV18	14	TRBD2	TRBJ2-3	-	TGTGCCAGCTCACGACTAGCGGGGGCTGATACGCAGTATTTT	CASSRLAGADTQYF
TRBV10-3	16	TRBD2	TRBJ2-3	-	TGTGCCATCAGTGAGGGAGCTAGCGGGAGGACAGATACGCAGTATTTT	CAISEGASGRTDTQYF
TRBV11-3	15	-	TRBJ1-3	many	TGTGCCAGCAGCTCTGTAGGGGGCTCTGGAAACACCATATATTTT	CASSSVGGSGNTIYF
TRBV9	12	TRBD1	TRBJ2-7	-	TGTGCCAGCAGAGAGACAGGGGTCGAGCAGTACTTC	CASRETGVEQYF
TRBV9	14	-	TRBJ2-3	-	TGTGCCAGCAGCGTACTCCAGGGCACAGATACGCAGTATTTT	CASSVLQGTDTQYF
TRBV19	16	-	TRBJ2-1	few	TGTGCCAGTAGTCCACAGCGGGCCCCGGGGGTGGATGAGCAGTTCTTC	CASSPQRAPGVDEQFF
TRBV11-3	15	-	TRBJ2-7	-	TGTGCCAGCAGCTTAGAAGGGCAGGCCAAAGGGTGGCAGTACTTC	CASSLEGQAKGWQYF
TRBV6-8	14	-	TRBJ1-3	few	TGTGCCAGCAGTGAGAATCTCTCTGGAAACACCATATATTTT	CASSENLSGNTIYF
TRBV19	15	TRBD2	TRBJ2-3	-	TGTGCCAGTAGACTAGCGGGGTCTGGCACAGATACGCAGTATTTT	CASRLAGSGTDTQYF
TRBV6-8	13	-	TRBJ2-2	medium-sized	TGTGCCAGCAGTGACAAAAACACCGGGGAGCTGTTTTTT	CASSDKNTGELFF
TRBV9	14	-	TRBJ1-2	many	TGTGCCAGCAGCGTAGCGAGCAGTGACTATGGCTACACCTTC	CASSVASSDYGYTF
TRBV6-8	15	TRBD2	TRBJ2-7	-	TGTGCCAGCAGCCGCGGACTAGCGGGAGTCTACGAGCAGTACTTC	CASSRGLAGVYEQYF
TRBV28	16	TRBD1	TRBJ2-3	few	TGTGCCAGCAGTTCCCCTAGGACAGGGGGGTCAGATACGCAGTATTTT	CASSSPRTGGSDTQYF
TRBV6-8	15	TRBD1	TRBJ2-2	-	TGTGCCAGCAGGTCCGGACAGGCGAACACCGGGGAGCTGTTTTTT	CASRSGQANTGELFF
TRBV19	14	TRBD1	TRBJ1-1	few	TGTGCCAGTAGTATCGGACAGGGGAGCACTGAAGCTTTCTTT	CASSIGQGSTEAFF
TRBV19	12	-	TRBJ1-2	-	TGTGCCAGTAGTATTCGCTCCTATGGCTACACCTTC	CASSIRSYGYTF
TRBV14	15	TRBD1	TRBJ1-2	-	TGTGCCAGCAGCCAAGACTACAGGGGCGGCTATGGCTACACCTTC	CASSQDYRGGYGYTF
TRBV19	15	TRBD1	TRBJ2-2	-	TGTGCCAGTAAGAGGGTCCAGGGGGCTATCGGGGAGCTGTTTTTT	CASKRVQGAIGELFF
TRBV6-8	13	TRBD2	TRBJ2-2	few	TGTGCCAGCAGTAACGGGGGGACCGGGGAGCTGTTTTTT	CASSNGGTGELFF
TRBV14	16	TRBD1	TRBJ1-2	once	TGTGCCAGCAGCCAAGGGACAGGGGGCGCTTACTATGGCTACACCTTC	CASSQGTGGAYYGYTF
TRBV28	15	-	TRBJ1-2	-	TGTGCCAGCAGACTGTGGACGGGGGGGAACTATGGCTACACCTTC	CASRLWTGGNYGYTF
TRBV28	14	TRBD2	TRBJ2-3	-	TGTGCCAGCAGTCCCTCCGGGAGGGCCGGTACGCAGTATTTT	CASSPSGRAGTQYF